Each of the 20 T cell receptor beta chains below was sequenced from the same sample in a study of T-cell memory formation after mild COVID-19. TCRdb reprocessed the 5' RACE reads via MiXCR and lists one record per CDR3 protein. Of about 600,000 distinct CDR3 sequences in the sample, about a fifth were seen once. The sequencing input was PBMCs or a T cell subset sorted from them (not recorded which). These TCRs come from an adult woman who had mild COVID-19 (a few samples of this study predate the infection). Cell type and time point are not known.

V is TRBV24-1 and J is TRBJ2-1; 9 bases map to TRBD2. V shed 3 bases and J 9 bases; nucleotides not matched to a gene: 11. There are 16 residues in the CDR3. In germline, CDR1 is KGHDR, CDR2 SFDVKD. CDR3 DNA: TGTGCCACCAGTGATGCTAGCGGGGCTTTGCGGGGTGAGCAGTTCTTC. This sequence encodes CATSDASGALRGEQFF.

CDR3 nucleotide sequence: TGTGCCAGCAGCCAAGCACAGGGTGGAGCCGGGGAGCTGTTTTTT. Protein: CASSQAQGGAGELFF. The chain recombines TRBV3-1 with TRBJ2-2; D might be TRBD1 (6 bases). Germline values: CDR1 LGHDT, CDR2 YNNKEL (reference sequence). Trimming removed 1 base at V and 6 bases at J, with 12 bases between. The CDR3 is 15 amino acids.

The V and J genes are TRBV4-3 and TRBJ2-7, with 15 bases matching TRBD2. Germline CDR1 is LGHNA and CDR2 is YSLEER. This CDR3 region has 16 residues. Trimming took 1 base from V and 4 from J; bases not matched to a gene: 2. The chain's CDR3 is CASSQGGLAGGYEQYF. In DNA form, the CDR3 reads TGCGCCAGCAGCCAAGGGGGACTAGCGGGAGGTTACGAGCAGTACTTC.

The gene calls are TRBV11-3 and TRBJ2-1; 7 bases map to TRBD2. The junction had 11 bases not matched to a gene; V was cut back by 0 bases and J by 0 bases. The length of the CDR3 is 19 residues. CDR1 and CDR2 from the germline V gene are SGHNT and YENEEA. CDR3 coding DNA: TGTGCCAGCAGCTTAGATCTCCGGCTAGCGGCCCGCTCCTACAATGAGCAGTTCTTC. Translating gives CASSLDLRLAARSYNEQFF.

The chain has TRBV4-1 and TRBJ2-5; 7 bases fit TRBD2. With V trimmed by 4 bases and J by 5 bases, 10 bases remained unmatched. The V gene's germline CDR1 is MGHRA and CDR2 YSYEKL. The CDR3 sequence is 15 residues long. The CDR3 DNA is TGCGCCAGCAGCCGGAATAGCGGGTTCGGTGAGACCCAGTACTTC. Protein: CASSRNSGFGETQYF.

In its sample, this clonotype was seen a few times. This rearrangement joins TRBV4-3 to TRBJ2-7, with D perhaps matching TRBD2 (5 bases). Germline V gene data show CDR1 as LGHNA and CDR2 as YSLEER. V lost 4 bases and J lost 4, with 11 bases in between. This CDR3 has 13 amino acids. CDR3 sequence (DNA): TGCGCCAGCAGCCCTAGTACGGGGTACGAGCAGTACTTC. Protein sequence: CASSPSTGYEQYF.

This rearrangement joins TRBV20-1 to TRBJ1-5; TRBD1 agrees at 7 bases. The germline V gene encodes CDR1 DFQATT and CDR2 SNEGSKA (reference sequence). The CDR3 spans 14 residues. V trimming: 3 bases; J trimming: 4 bases; junction bases outside the gene matches: 6. CDR3 in amino acids: CSASVTGRNQPQHF. The CDR3 DNA reads as TGCAGTGCTAGCGTGACAGGGAGAAATCAGCCCCAGCATTTT.

In this sample, this clonotype turned up a few times. The chain couples TRBV10-3 to TRBJ2-1; the D gene is possibly TRBD2 (6 bases). Germline-derived CDR1 and CDR2 are ENHRY and SYGVKD. The V end was cut by 2 bases, the J end by 6 bases, with 17 bases between. CDR3 length equals 16 residues. The CDR3, as DNA: TGTGCCATCAGTGAGCCCGGGACTTCCTTAGGCAATGAGCAGTTCTTC. Translation: CAISEPGTSLGNEQFF.

This clonotype was seen ten or more times. CDR3 in amino acids: CSPSVQGAALGEQYF. The CDR3 DNA sequence: TGCAGTCCCAGCGTACAGGGGGCGGCTCTGGGCGAGCAGTACTTC. J is TRBJ2-7 and V is TRBV20-1; 9 bases fit TRBD1. The V gene end was trimmed by 8 bases and the J gene end by 6 bases; junction bases not matched to a gene: 17. This CDR3 has 15 residues. Germline CDR1 is DFQATT and CDR2 is SNEGSKA (reference sequence).

This clonotype was detected only a few times. V gene TRBV15 combines with J gene TRBJ2-7; 7 positions match TRBD2. The germline V gene has CDR1 LNHNV and CDR2 YYDKDF (reference sequence). J lost 0 bases, V lost 8 bases, and 7 bases had no gene match. The CDR3 runs 14 residues. CDR3 loop: CATAPTSDSYEQYF. The CDR3 DNA is TGTGCCACCGCCCCAACTAGCGACTCCTACGAGCAGTACTTC.

The sample holds a few counts of this clonotype. The genes are TRBV12-3 or TRBV12-4 and TRBJ1-1, with a weak D call TRBD1 (6 bases). This CDR3 region has 15 residues. Between the trimmed V and J ends, which lost 6 bases and 0 bases, there was a span of 14 bases. The CDR3 DNA follows: TGTGCCAGCAGCCTGAGACAGGACCTGAACACTGAAGCTTTCTTT. Its protein is CASSLRQDLNTEAFF.

At least ten counts were recorded for this clonotype. V and J are TRBV3-1 and TRBJ2-1; 13 bases agree with TRBD2. Germline values: CDR1 LGHDT, CDR2 YNNKEL (reference sequence). The length of the CDR3 is 15 residues. J was trimmed by 6 bases and V by 3 bases; bases with no gene match: 2. The CDR3, as DNA: TGTGCCAGCAGCCAGACTAGCGGGGGGCCCAATGAGCAGTTCTTC. This gives the protein CASSQTSGGPNEQFF.

The chain employs TRBV7-2 and TRBJ2-3, with D maybe TRBD2 (6 bases). The length of the CDR3 is 14 residues. V lost 4 bases, J lost 6 bases, and 14 bases lay in between. In germline, CDR1 is SGHTA, CDR2 FQGNSA. The CDR3 is CASSSSRAGDTQYF. The CDR3 DNA sequence: TGTGCCAGCAGCTCGAGTAGGGCGGGGGATACGCAGTATTTT.

This clonotype was seen only a few times. The J gene is TRBJ2-3, the V gene TRBV29-1; 10 positions agree with TRBD2. The CDR3 loop spans 15 amino acids. CDR1 is SQVTM and CDR2 is ANQGSEA in the germline V gene. V was pared by 3 bases and J by 8 bases, with 11 bases of the junction left unmatched. CDR3 loop: CSVDGLAATGGTQYF. CDR3 DNA sequence: TGCAGCGTTGATGGACTAGCGGCCACAGGTGGTACGCAGTATTTT.

There are a few counts of this clonotype. The rearrangement joins TRBV13 to TRBJ2-5; perhaps TRBD2 as D (6 bases). The length of the CDR3 is 14 residues. The V gene's germline CDR1 is PRHDT and CDR2 FYEKMQ (reference sequence). Trimming took 6 bases from V and 6 from J, leaving 17 bases between them. Here the CDR3 reads CASRSLGDLKTQYF. The CDR3 DNA sequence: TGTGCCAGCAGGAGCTTAGGGGACTTGAAGACCCAGTACTTC.

This clonotype appeared many times. CDR3 loop: CASSFGDRGGYTF. The CDR3 region has the DNA TGTGCCAGCAGCTTCGGGGACAGGGGCGGCTACACCTTC. The genes are TRBV7-3 and TRBJ1-2, with 10 bases identical to TRBD1. This CDR3 spans 13 amino acids. Germline-derived CDR1 and CDR2 are SGHTA and FQGTGA. Unmatched junction bases numbered 3, after V lost 3 bases and J lost 8 bases. The full variable domain, in which reference TRBV7-3 and TRBJ1-2 provide the parts outside the CDR3, is GAGVSQTPSNKVTEKGKYVELRCDPISGHTALYWYRQSLGQGPEFLIYFQGTGAADDSGLPNDRFFAVRPEGSVSTLKIQRTERGDSAVYLCASSFGDRGGYTFGSGTRLTVV.

This sequence joins TRBV24-1 and TRBJ1-1, with TRBD1 identical over 7 bases. CDR3 length: 13 amino acids. The ends lost 8 bases at V and 7 bases at J; junction bases unmatched: 9. CDR1 is KGHDR and CDR2 is SFDVKD in the germline V gene. The CDR3 protein is CATTSDREDEAFF. The CDR3, as DNA: TGTGCCACCACATCCGACAGGGAGGATGAAGCTTTCTTT.

This clonotype was observed a few times. The chain combines TRBV9 with TRBJ2-2; no clear D gene. Germline CDR1 reads SGDLS; CDR2 reads YYNGEE. The CDR3 covers 17 residues. The ends were cut back, 1 base at V and 5 bases at J, with 18 bases in the middle. CDR3 DNA: TGTGCCAGCAGCGTAAGTCTTGTCAGGACCTATACCGGGGAGCTGTTTTTT. Encoded protein: CASSVSLVRTYTGELFF.

CDR3 bases: TGTGCCAGCAGCTTAGTAGGAGAGGCTAATGGCTACACCTTC. It is translated as CASSLVGEANGYTF. J is TRBJ1-2 and V is TRBV7-2; D remains ambiguous. CDR3 size: 14 residues. CDR1 and CDR2 from the germline V gene are SGHTA and FQGNSA. The germline V and J ends were trimmed by 1 base and 6 bases, with 12 bases remaining between them.

The V and J genes are TRBV10-3 and TRBJ2-3; TRBD1 matches 8 bases. The CDR3 runs 13 residues. Losses at the gene ends were 6 bases for V and 1 base for J; bases not matched to a gene: 0. Germline V gene lookup returns CDR1 ENHRY and CDR2 SYGVKD. Here the CDR3 reads CAIRGQGTDTQYF. The CDR3 DNA reads as TGTGCCATCAGGGGACAGGGCACAGATACGCAGTATTTT.